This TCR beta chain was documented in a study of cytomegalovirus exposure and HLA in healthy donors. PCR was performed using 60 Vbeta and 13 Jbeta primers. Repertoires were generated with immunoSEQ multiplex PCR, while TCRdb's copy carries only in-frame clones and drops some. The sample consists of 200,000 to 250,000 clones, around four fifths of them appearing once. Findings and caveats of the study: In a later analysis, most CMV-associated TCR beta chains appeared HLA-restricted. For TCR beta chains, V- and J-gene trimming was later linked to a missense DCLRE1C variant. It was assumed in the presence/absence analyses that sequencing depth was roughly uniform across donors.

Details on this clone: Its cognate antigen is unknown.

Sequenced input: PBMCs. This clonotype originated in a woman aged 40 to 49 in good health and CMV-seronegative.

CDR3 nucleotide sequence: TGTGCCAGCAGCTTAGAGGGGACAGGGTTTGGGAGCGAGCAGTACTTC. It is translated as CASSLEGTGFGSEQYF. The V call is TRBV7-9, the J call TRBJ2-7; 9 bases match TRBD1. V gave up 1 base and J gave up 6 bases; unmatched junction bases: 10. This CDR3 region has 16 residues. Per the germline V gene, CDR1 is SEHNR and CDR2 is FQNEAQ (reference sequence).